The 27 T cell receptor beta chains presented below share a single source sample, sequenced in a study of CD8 T cells in ankylosing spondylitis. MiXCR was run by TCRdb on the 5' RACE reads, yielding one entry per CDR3 protein. This table holds some 140,000 distinct CDR3 sequences, 8% to 9% found once. The sequencing sample was made of synovial fluid, either unsorted or a sorted T cell fraction (not recorded which). The receptors were sampled from a male donor with ankylosing spondylitis.

This clonotype appeared a few times. The chain couples TRBV18 to TRBJ2-7; D remains unclear. Germline assignment: CDR1 KGHSH and CDR2 LQKENI. The CDR3 extends over 13 amino acids. Trimming took 0 bases from V and 2 from J, leaving 5 bases between them. The CDR3 sequence: CASSPPNPYEQYF. CDR3 coding DNA: TGTGCCAGCTCACCACCCAATCCCTACGAGCAGTACTTC.

The J gene is TRBJ1-2, the V gene TRBV18, with unresolved D. CDR3 size: 13 residues. The V end was cut by 0 bases, the J end by 8 bases, with 10 bases between. Germline assignment: CDR1 KGHSH and CDR2 LQKENI. CDR3 bases: TGTGCCAGCTCACCACCGGCCTTGAGCGGCTACACCTTC. Protein: CASSPPALSGYTF.

The chain joins TRBV6-2 or TRBV6-3 to TRBJ1-1, with 7 nucleotides matching TRBD1. J gave up 7 bases and V 4 bases, and 9 bases lay outside the gene matches. From germline, CDR1 is MNHEY and CDR2 SVGEGT. The CDR3 is made up of 14 amino acids. The chain's CDR3 is CASSSHRGGGEAFF. The CDR3 DNA sequence: TGTGCCAGCAGTTCCCACAGGGGAGGGGGTGAAGCTTTCTTT.

This clonotype was seen many times. V and J are TRBV29-1 and TRBJ1-2; D is perhaps TRBD1 (5 bases). V dropped 4 bases and J dropped 4 bases, with 10 bases sitting between them. This CDR3 has 12 residues. From germline, CDR1 is SQVTM and CDR2 ANQGSEA. In DNA, the CDR3 is TGCAGCGTTGGGCAGGGCTTCTATGGCTACACCTTC. Translating it yields CSVGQGFYGYTF.

The table lists this clonotype with many counts. V usage is TRBV4-2 and J usage is TRBJ1-2; D not resolved. V was pared by 0 bases and J by 14 bases, with 10 bases between. Germline V gene sequence: CDR1 LGHNA, CDR2 YNFKEQ. The length of the CDR3 is 11 residues. The CDR3 DNA is TGTGCCAGCAGCCAAGAAGGGCCAGCGACCTTC. It yields the protein CASSQEGPATF.

This clonotype was picked up many times. The chain combines TRBV21-1 with TRBJ1-5; the table assigns TRBD1, which was not confirmed against the DNA. TRBV21-1 represents a pseudogene. The CDR3 totals 15 residues. CDR3 in DNA: TGTGCCAGCAGCATGTTCGGGGGAAAGGGTCAGCCCCAGCATTTT. Its protein is CASSMFGGKGQPQHF.

There are many counts of this clonotype. The V call is TRBV6-1, the J call TRBJ2-7, with 7 positions matching TRBD1. The germline V gene has CDR1 MNHNS and CDR2 SASEGT. This CDR3 has 17 amino acids. The ends lost 6 bases at V and 0 bases at J; junction bases unmatched: 14. The CDR3 protein is CASRRDSQTYDSYEQYF. The DNA for the CDR3 is TGTGCCAGCAGACGGGACAGCCAAACCTATGACTCCTACGAGCAGTACTTC.

This clonotype has ten or more counts. The chain is built from TRBV20-1 and TRBJ2-1, with TRBD1 identical over 7 bases. Germline V lookup: CDR1 DFQATT, CDR2 SNEGSKA (reference sequence). This CDR3 is built from 14 residues. After removal of 7 bases from V and 6 bases from J, the junction contained 12 bases not matched to a gene. The CDR3 sequence: CSERVWTGLNEQFF. In DNA form, the CDR3 reads TGCAGTGAGCGTGTTTGGACAGGCCTCAATGAGCAGTTCTTC.

This chain links TRBV12-3 or TRBV12-4 with TRBJ2-5; 14 nucleotides agree with TRBD2. The V segment lost 4 bases and the J segment 4 bases; nucleotides outside the gene matches: 8. The length of the CDR3 is 17 residues. CDR3 amino acids: CASSSRTSGGTGETQYF. The CDR3 DNA reads as TGTGCCAGCAGTTCTCGGACTAGCGGGGGGACAGGAGAGACCCAGTACTTC.

Ten or more counts support this clonotype. The chain recombines TRBV20-1 with TRBJ1-5; 9 bases align to TRBD1. CDR3 length: 17 residues. The trim removed 2 bases at V and 4 bases at J, leaving 12 bases unmatched. Germline values: CDR1 DFQATT, CDR2 SNEGSKA (reference sequence). CDR3 sequence reads: CSARPPGQGPGNQPQHF. As DNA, the CDR3 is TGCAGTGCTAGACCCCCGGGACAGGGCCCTGGGAATCAGCCCCAGCATTTT.

The chain carries TRBV10-3 and TRBJ1-1, with D unclear. CDR3 length equals 11 residues. Germline CDR1 is ENHRY and CDR2 is SYGVKD. V lost 8 bases and J 6 bases, leaving 10 bases between the germline ends. The CDR3: CAIGEASEAFF. In DNA, the CDR3 is TGTGCCATCGGAGAAGCGTCTGAAGCTTTCTTT.

This clonotype appeared many times. The rearrangement joins TRBV6-1 to TRBJ1-5; D call uncertain. CDR1 MNHNS and CDR2 SASEGT come from the germline V gene. The V and J ends lost 4 bases and 6 bases respectively, with 10 bases between them. The CDR3 has 13 residues. The DNA of the CDR3 is TGTGCCAGCAGTGTGGGGAACGGTCAGCCCCAGCATTTT. Its translation: CASSVGNGQPQHF.

CDR3 residues: CASSQSRGVYNEQFF. CDR3 DNA: TGTGCCAGCTCCCAATCCCGGGGGGTATACAATGAGCAGTTCTTC. The V and J genes are TRBV18 and TRBJ2-1; TRBD2 aligns across 7 bases. The CDR3 loop spans 15 amino acids. Germline values: CDR1 KGHSH, CDR2 LQKENI. V dropped 6 bases and J dropped 4; count of bases not matched to a gene: 9.

In its sample, this clonotype was seen a few times. This sequence joins TRBV5-5 and TRBJ1-1, with D possibly matching TRBD1 (5 bases). The V and J ends lost 0 bases and 4 bases respectively, with 7 bases between them. The CDR3 consists of 13 residues. Germline assignment: CDR1 SGHKS and CDR2 YYEKEE (reference sequence). CDR3 sequence reads: CASSLGQITEAFF. CDR3 nucleotides: TGTGCCAGCAGCTTGGGACAGATCACTGAAGCTTTCTTT.

This clonotype occurred many times. The genes are TRBV24-1 and TRBJ2-7, with 7 positions matching TRBD2. The CDR3 contains 17 residues. CDR1 is KGHDR and CDR2 is SFDVKD in the germline V gene. With 1 base clipped from V and 4 bases from J, the junction kept 12 bases outside the gene matches. The CDR3 loop is CATSDFKRSGLPYEQYF. CDR3 nucleotide sequence: TGTGCCACCAGTGATTTTAAGCGATCGGGACTACCATACGAGCAGTACTTC.

This clonotype was counted at least ten times. This chain connects TRBV15 to TRBJ1-1; unclear D gene. V lost 9 bases and J 1 base, leaving 15 bases between the germline ends. The CDR3 sequence is 14 residues long. Germline loops: CDR1 LNHNV, CDR2 YYDKDF (reference sequence). The CDR3: CATKDPSKNTEAFF. In nucleotides, the CDR3 is TGTGCCACAAAAGACCCTTCGAAGAACACTGAAGCTTTCTTT.

This clonotype appeared many times. The V gene is TRBV29-1, the J gene TRBJ2-5, with D unclear. V dropped 0 bases and J dropped 0 bases, with 14 bases sitting between them. The CDR3 runs 16 residues. Per germline, CDR1 SQVTM and CDR2 ANQGSEA. In DNA, the CDR3 is TGCAGCGTTGAAGACCTCAGACGGAACGACCAAGAGACCCAGTACTTC. The encoded protein is CSVEDLRRNDQETQYF.

In this sample, this clonotype turned up once. A much larger clone lies a single base off, so this may be a read error. The chain is built from TRBV2 and TRBJ2-7; possible D gene TRBD2, 6 bases. CDR1 SNHLY and CDR2 FYNNEI come from the germline V gene. The CDR3 length is 15 residues. The CDR3 spells CASSEVRGFEGEQHF. In nucleotides, the CDR3 is TGTGCCAGCAGTGAAGTCCGGGGGTTCGAGGGCGAGCAGCACTTC. Variable domain in full (rest from reference TRBV2 and TRBJ2-7): EPEVTQTPSHQVTQMGQEVILRCVPISNHLYFYWYRQILGQKVEFLVSFYNNEISEKSEIFDDQFSVERPDGSNFTLKIRSTKLEDSAMYFCASSEVRGFEGEQHFGPGTRLTVT.

The chain is built from TRBV4-1 and TRBJ1-1; D not resolved. V lost 0 bases to trimming and J lost 1 base, with 9 bases between them. Germline V lookup: CDR1 MGHRA, CDR2 YSYEKL. The CDR3 runs to 15 residues. The CDR3 protein is CASSQDIWANTEAFF. The CDR3 region has the DNA TGCGCCAGCAGCCAAGACATTTGGGCGAACACTGAAGCTTTCTTT.

This sequence joins TRBV6-1 and TRBJ2-1; TRBD2 matches 7 bases. Trimming took 5 bases from V and 3 from J; bases not matched to a gene: 7. The germline CDR1 and CDR2 sequences are MNHNS and SASEGT. The CDR3 consists of 15 residues. Here the CDR3 DNA reads TGTGCCAGCAGTCCTAGCGGAGCAATCTACAATGAGCAGTTCTTC. Translated: CASSPSGAIYNEQFF.

This clonotype was counted only a few times. The V and J genes are TRBV28 and TRBJ1-2; D call uncertain. CDR1 is MDHEN, CDR2 SYDVKM, per germline. This CDR3 region has 14 residues. V shed 1 base and J shed 4 bases, with 10 bases lying between them. The CDR3 bases are TGTGCCAGCAGTTTATTCGAGGGCTTCTATGGCTACACCTTC. It is translated as CASSLFEGFYGYTF.

This clonotype was detected ten times or more. This chain links TRBV20-1 with TRBJ2-7; TRBD2 might be the D (6 bases). CDR1 and CDR2 (germline): DFQATT, SNEGSKA (reference sequence). This CDR3 has 14 amino acids. V was pared by 5 bases and J by 0 bases, with 14 bases between. CDR3 protein: CSAGGNPGSYEQYF. Here the CDR3 DNA reads TGCAGTGCTGGCGGGAACCCTGGCTCCTACGAGCAGTACTTC.

The CDR3 bases are TGTGCCAGCAGCCAAGTTTTCGGGGGAACTGAAGCTTTCTTT. Protein sequence: CASSQVFGGTEAFF. The V call is TRBV3-1, the J call TRBJ1-1; D is possibly TRBD1 (5 bases). The CDR3 is made up of 14 amino acids. Germline CDR1 LGHDT, CDR2 YNNKEL (reference sequence). V was shortened by 1 base and J by 5 bases, with 11 bases between the two germline ends. Based on the CDR3 plus reference TRBV3-1 and TRBJ1-1, the full variable domain is DTAVSQTPKYLVTQMGNDKSIKCEQNLGHDTMYWYKQDSKKFLKIMFSYNNKELIINETVPNRFSPKSPDKAHLNLHINSLELGDSAVYFCASSQVFGGTEAFFGQGTRLTVV.

This clonotype was counted between two and nine times. V gene TRBV10-3 combines with J gene TRBJ2-1, with 13 bases that match TRBD2. Germline CDR1 is ENHRY and CDR2 is SYGVKD. The CDR3 has 17 residues. Unmatched junction bases numbered 12, after V lost 5 bases and J lost 8 bases. Written as DNA, the CDR3 is TGTGCCATCAGTCCCACTAGCGGGAGGGGCCAAGGGGATGAGCAGTTCTTC. This codes for CAISPTSGRGQGDEQFF.

The table lists this clonotype with many counts. The chain has TRBV20-1 and TRBJ2-7; 7 positions agree with TRBD1. V trimming: 5 bases; J trimming: 5 bases; junction bases outside the gene matches: 6. The CDR3 runs to 12 residues. In germline, CDR1 is DFQATT, CDR2 SNEGSKA (reference sequence). As DNA, the CDR3 is TGCAGTGCTGCCTCAGGGGGTCACGAGCAGTACTTC. Its protein product is CSAASGGHEQYF.

This clonotype was counted ten times or more. This chain connects TRBV18 to TRBJ2-1; tentative D call: TRBD1 (5 bases). Germline lookup yields CDR1 KGHSH and CDR2 LQKENI. CDR3 length: 15 residues. Deletions cut 6 bases from V and 8 bases from J, with 20 bases between. The CDR3 DNA follows: TGTGCCAGCTCTGCGACAGCCTCCCCTCGGGATGAGCAGTTCTTC. Encoded protein: CASSATASPRDEQFF.

As for this clonotype: A much bigger clone sits one base away, suggesting this may be a read error. This sequence joins TRBV7-6 and TRBJ2-1, with 8 bases lining up with TRBD2. This CDR3 contains 16 residues. Germline trimming cut 2 bases from V and 2 bases from J; bases unmatched to any gene: 5. Germline assignment: CDR1 SGHVS and CDR2 FNYEAQ. As DNA, the CDR3 is TGTGCCAGCAGCTTAATGCCGACTAGCGCCTACAATGAGCAGTTCTTC. Protein: CASSLMPTSAYNEQFF. Full variable domain (missing parts from reference TRBV7-6 and TRBJ2-1): GAGVSQSPRYKVTKRGQDVALRCDPISGHVSLYWYRQALGQGPEFLTYFNYEAQQDKSGLPNDRFSAERPEGSISTLTIQRTEQRDSAMYRCASSLMPTSAYNEQFFGPGTRLTVL.